One sample yielded the 14 T cell receptor beta chains listed below, sequenced in a study of blood T cell repertoires in COVID-19. Produced via immunoSEQ multiplex PCR; TCRdb's table is partial and in-frame only. In the table there are around 95,000 clones, more than 65% of which are singletons. The sequenced sample was peripheral blood. Receptor source: a woman at least 80 years old with acute or convalescent COVID-19.

The chain links TRBV7-2 to TRBJ1-2; TRBD1 is a possible D gene (5 bases). The CDR3 spans 14 residues. Germline CDR1 reads SGHTA; CDR2 reads FQGNSA. V gave up 0 bases and J gave up 6 bases, with 11 bases separating them. CDR3 sequence reads: CASSLAGGSNGYTF. In DNA form, the CDR3 reads TGTGCCAGCAGCTTAGCCGGGGGTTCCAATGGCTACACCTTC. Full variable domain (remainder filled in from reference TRBV7-2 and TRBJ1-2): GAGVSQSPSNKVTEKGKDVELRCDPISGHTALYWYRQSLGQGLEFLIYFQGNSAPDKSGLPSDRFSAERTGGSVSTLTIQRTQQEDSAVYLCASSLAGGSNGYTFGSGTRLTVV.

This clone was counted between two and nine times. This chain connects TRBV23-1 to TRBJ1-5; D gene ambiguous. TRBV23-1 is recorded as an ORF, its role being uncertain. This CDR3 region has 13 residues. V lost 2 bases and J lost 6, with 8 bases in between. The CDR3 DNA is TGCGCCAGCAGTCAAGGGGAGAGTCAGCCCCAGCATTTT. It yields the protein CASSQGESQPQHF.

V gene TRBV9 combines with J gene TRBJ2-2, with 9 positions matching TRBD1. Germline lookup yields CDR1 SGDLS and CDR2 YYNGEE. This CDR3 is 16 amino acids long. The J segment lost 0 bases and the V segment lost 2 bases, leaving 2 bases of the junction unmatched. Here the CDR3 reads CASSVRQGANTGELFF. DNA for the CDR3: TGTGCCAGCAGCGTCCGACAGGGGGCGAACACCGGGGAGCTGTTTTTT.

The rearrangement links TRBV2 to TRBJ1-4; TRBD1 might be the D (6 bases). The CDR3 length is 14 residues. Germline V gene data show CDR1 as SNHLY and CDR2 as FYNNEI. Trimming took 5 bases from V and 8 from J, leaving 15 bases between them. CDR3 DNA sequence: TGTGCCAGCAGTTTCCAGGGGTCGCACGAAAAACTGTTTTTT. Translating gives CASSFQGSHEKLFF.

The count of this clone is one. The gene calls are TRBV6-2 or TRBV6-3 and TRBJ1-5; TRBD1 matches at 9 bases. Germline-derived CDR1 and CDR2 are MNHEY and SVGEGT. This CDR3 is built from 19 residues. V trimming: 5 bases; J trimming: 4 bases; junction bases outside the gene matches: 18. For the CDR3, the DNA is TGTGCCAGCAGTCCGGACACAGGGGGCGCGGGTCTGGGGAATCAGCCCCAGCATTTT. This gives the protein CASSPDTGGAGLGNQPQHF.

The J gene is TRBJ1-5, the V gene TRBV9; D is unresolved. This CDR3 has 13 residues. Germline V CDR1 and CDR2: SGDLS, YYNGEE. Trimming stripped 0 bases from V and 4 bases from J, with 5 bases between. CDR3 amino acids: CASSVDGNQPQHF. For the CDR3, the DNA is TGTGCCAGCAGCGTAGACGGGAATCAGCCCCAGCATTTT. The variable domain in full, completed from reference TRBV9 and TRBJ1-5, reads DSGVTQTPKHLITATGQRVTLRCSPRSGDLSVYWYQQSLDQGLQFLIQYYNGEERAKGNILERFSAQQFPDLHSELNLSSLELGDSALYFCASSVDGNQPQHFGDGTRLSIL.

The chain carries TRBV6-5 and TRBJ2-2, with D hard to call. The germline V and J ends were trimmed by 6 bases and 2 bases, with 10 bases remaining between them. Germline V CDR1 and CDR2: MNHEY, SVGAGI. The CDR3 consists of 14 residues. The CDR3 is CASRVTPNTGELFF. The CDR3 DNA reads as TGTGCCAGCAGAGTGACTCCTAACACCGGGGAGCTGTTTTTT.

The J gene is TRBJ1-5, the V gene TRBV24-1; perhaps TRBD1 as D (5 bases). Trimming shortened V by 4 bases and J by 3 bases, and 12 bases separated the two germline ends. Germline V gives CDR1 KGHDR, CDR2 SFDVKD. CDR3 length: 15 residues. CDR3 DNA: TGTGCCACCAGTGACGCGGGGCTGATCAATCAGCCCCAGCATTTT. Protein: CATSDAGLINQPQHF.

The table lists this clone with a count of one. J is TRBJ2-3 and V is TRBV7-2; possible D gene TRBD2, 5 bases. With 1 base removed from V and 2 bases from J, the gap between germline ends came to 10 bases. The CDR3 is made up of 15 amino acids. Per germline, CDR1 SGHTA and CDR2 FQGNSA. CDR3 sequence: CASSLGGPPTDTQYF. In nucleotides, the CDR3 is TGTGCCAGCAGCTTAGGAGGGCCCCCCACAGATACGCAGTATTTT.

V and J are TRBV6-5 and TRBJ1-1, with a possible D match to TRBD1 (6 bases). CDR3 length equals 13 residues. Germline V lookup: CDR1 MNHEY, CDR2 SVGAGI. V gave up 6 bases and J gave up 2 bases, with 10 bases separating them. The CDR3, as DNA: TGTGCCAGCAGCCGACAGGTAAACACTGAAGCTTTCTTT. This codes for CASSRQVNTEAFF.

This clone was detected once. The chain is built from TRBV7-9 and TRBJ1-6, with D tentatively TRBD1 (6 bases). V lost 6 bases, J lost 5 bases, and 11 bases lay in between. Germline CDR1 and CDR2: SEHNR and FQNEAQ (reference sequence). The CDR3 extends over 14 amino acids. The chain's CDR3 is CASSSQGNNSPLHF. The CDR3, as DNA: TGTGCCAGCAGTTCCCAGGGGAATAATTCACCCCTCCACTTT.

V usage is TRBV6-2 or TRBV6-3 and J usage is TRBJ1-5; D ambiguous. In germline, CDR1 is MNHEY, CDR2 SVGEGT. This CDR3 has 15 residues. Trimming took 5 bases from V and 4 from J, leaving 15 bases between them. The CDR3 region has the DNA TGTGCCAGCAGTACTTTCGGACGGAGGAATCAGCCCCAGCATTTT. It codes for CASSTFGRRNQPQHF.

The chain has TRBV19 and TRBJ1-2; a weak D match, TRBD1 (5 bases). There are 15 residues in the CDR3. Per germline, CDR1 LNHDA and CDR2 SQIVND (reference sequence). The V end was cut by 1 base, the J end by 1 base, with 10 bases between. The CDR3 spells CASSIGGRDNYGYTF. In nucleotides, the CDR3 is TGTGCCAGTAGTATAGGAGGCAGGGATAACTATGGCTACACCTTC.

This chain joins TRBV5-4 and TRBJ1-1; D may be TRBD1 (6 bases). Germline assignment: CDR1 SGHNT and CDR2 YYREEE (reference sequence). The CDR3 is made up of 15 amino acids. Deletions cut 4 bases from V and 2 bases from J, with 15 bases between. CDR3 nucleotides: TGTGCCAGCAGCAGATTAGGACAGCCCAACACTGAAGCTTTCTTT. Encoded protein: CASSRLGQPNTEAFF.